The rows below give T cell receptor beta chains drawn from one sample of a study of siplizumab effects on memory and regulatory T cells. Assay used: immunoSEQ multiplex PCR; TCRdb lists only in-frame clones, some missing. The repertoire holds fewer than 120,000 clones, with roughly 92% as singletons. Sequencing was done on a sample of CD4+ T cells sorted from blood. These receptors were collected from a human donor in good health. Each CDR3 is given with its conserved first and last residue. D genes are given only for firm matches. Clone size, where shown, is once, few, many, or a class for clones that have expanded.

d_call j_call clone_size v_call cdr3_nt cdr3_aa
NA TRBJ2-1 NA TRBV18 TGTGCCAGCTCACCACCGTCCAGCAATGAGCAGTTCTTC CASSPPSSNEQFF
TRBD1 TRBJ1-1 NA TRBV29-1 TGCAGCGTTGGCAACAGGGGGAACACTGAAGCTTTCTTT CSVGNRGNTEAFF
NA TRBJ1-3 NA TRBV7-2 TGTGCCAGCAGCTTAGGGGGGGCGAGAAACACCATATATTTT CASSLGGARNTIYF
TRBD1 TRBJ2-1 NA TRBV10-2 TGCGCCAGCAGCGACCCGGGACAGGGGGGCGAGCAGTTCTTC CASSDPGQGGEQFF
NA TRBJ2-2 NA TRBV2 TGTGCCAGCAAACTTTTGGTGGGGGAGCTGTTTTTT CASKLLVGELFF
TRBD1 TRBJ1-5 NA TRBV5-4 TGTGCCAGCAGCGCGGACAGGAGGGGTCAGCCCCAGCATTTT CASSADRRGQPQHF
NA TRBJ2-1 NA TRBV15 TGTGCCACCAGCTTACATAGCTCCTACAATGAGCAGTTCTTC CATSLHSSYNEQFF
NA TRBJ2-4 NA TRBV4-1 TGCGCCAGCAGCCAAGGTAGAGGGGTCAGTGCAACCAAAAACATTCAGTACTTC CASSQGRGVSATKNIQYF
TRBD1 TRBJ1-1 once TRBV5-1 TGCGCCAGCAGCTTTACACAACAGGGGGACGGCACTGAAGCTTTCTTT CASSFTQQGDGTEAFF
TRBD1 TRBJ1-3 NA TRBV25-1 TGTGCCAGCAGAGTACCGGGACAGGGGGATGGAAACACCATATATTTT CASRVPGQGDGNTIYF
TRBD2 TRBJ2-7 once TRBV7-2 TGTGCCAGCAGCGAGGGGACGGGGCGGGAGGAGCAGTACTTC CASSEGTGREEQYF
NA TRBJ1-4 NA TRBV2 TGTGCCAGCAACCTGGTACGTGGGGAAAAACTGTTTTTT CASNLVRGEKLFF